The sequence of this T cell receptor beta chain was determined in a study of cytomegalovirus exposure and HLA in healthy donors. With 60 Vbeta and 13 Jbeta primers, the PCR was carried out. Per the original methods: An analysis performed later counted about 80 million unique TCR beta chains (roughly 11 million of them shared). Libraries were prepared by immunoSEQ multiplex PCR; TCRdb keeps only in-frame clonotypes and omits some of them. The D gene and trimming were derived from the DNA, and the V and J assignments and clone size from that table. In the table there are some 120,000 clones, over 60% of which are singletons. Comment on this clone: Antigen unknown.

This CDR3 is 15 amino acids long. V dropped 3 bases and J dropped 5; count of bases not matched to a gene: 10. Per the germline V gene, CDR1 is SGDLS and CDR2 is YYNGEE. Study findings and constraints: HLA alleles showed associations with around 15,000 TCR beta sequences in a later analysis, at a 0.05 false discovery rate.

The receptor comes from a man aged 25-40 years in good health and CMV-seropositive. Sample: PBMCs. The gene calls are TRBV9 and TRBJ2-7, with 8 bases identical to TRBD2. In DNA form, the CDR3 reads TGTGCCAGCAGCGCCGGGGGACTAGGGCGTAACGAGCAGTACTTC. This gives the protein CASSAGGLGRNEQYF.